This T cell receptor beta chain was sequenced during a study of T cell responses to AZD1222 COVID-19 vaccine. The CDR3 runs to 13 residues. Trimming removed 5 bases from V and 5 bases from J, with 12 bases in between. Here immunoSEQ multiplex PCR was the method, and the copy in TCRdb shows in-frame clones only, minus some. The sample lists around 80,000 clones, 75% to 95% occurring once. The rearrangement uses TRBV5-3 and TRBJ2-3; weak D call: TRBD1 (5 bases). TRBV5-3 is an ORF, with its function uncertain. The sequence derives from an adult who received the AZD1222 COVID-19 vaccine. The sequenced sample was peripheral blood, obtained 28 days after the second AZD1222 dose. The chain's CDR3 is CARRSGKVDTQYF. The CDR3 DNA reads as TGTGCCAGAAGATCAGGGAAGGTAGATACGCAGTATTTT.